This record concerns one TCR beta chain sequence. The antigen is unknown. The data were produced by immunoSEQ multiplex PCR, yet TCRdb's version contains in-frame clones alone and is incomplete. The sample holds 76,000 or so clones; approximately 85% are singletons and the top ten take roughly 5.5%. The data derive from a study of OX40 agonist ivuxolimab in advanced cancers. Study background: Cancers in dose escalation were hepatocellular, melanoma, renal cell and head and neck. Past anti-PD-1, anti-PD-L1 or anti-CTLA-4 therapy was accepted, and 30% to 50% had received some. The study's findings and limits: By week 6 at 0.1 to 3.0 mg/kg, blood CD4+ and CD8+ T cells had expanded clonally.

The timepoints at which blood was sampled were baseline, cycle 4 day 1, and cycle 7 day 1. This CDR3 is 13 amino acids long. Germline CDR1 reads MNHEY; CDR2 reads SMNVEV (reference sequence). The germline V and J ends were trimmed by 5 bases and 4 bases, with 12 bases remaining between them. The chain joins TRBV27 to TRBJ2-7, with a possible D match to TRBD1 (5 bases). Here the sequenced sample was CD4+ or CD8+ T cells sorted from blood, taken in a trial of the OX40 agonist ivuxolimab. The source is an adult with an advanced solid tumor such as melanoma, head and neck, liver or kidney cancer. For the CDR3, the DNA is TGTGCCAGCAGTCACCAGAAGGGGTACGAGCAGTACTTC. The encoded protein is CASSHQKGYEQYF.